The next 26 T cell receptor beta chains were all read from a single sample in a study of T cells expressing NK-cell markers. After re-calling the 5' RACE reads, TCRdb lists one entry per CDR3 protein, DNA absent. Recorded for this sample: about 390,000 distinct CDR3 sequences. Sequenced sample: blood T cells: a sorted CD56 or NKG2C T cell subset, CD4+ or CD8+ T cells, or bulk PBMC T cells (not recorded which). The source is a woman aged 45-65 years in good health.

The V and J genes are TRBV5-1 and TRBJ2-4. CDR1 and CDR2 from the germline V gene are SGHRS and YFSETQ. CDR3 length equals 14 residues. CDR3 region: CASRGELAKNIQYF.

V gene TRBV29-1 combines with J gene TRBJ2-2; TCRdb reports TRBD2, a call that lacks DNA to check it against. The CDR3 totals 17 residues. The germline V gene has CDR1 SQVTM and CDR2 ANQGSEA. CDR3 amino acids: CSVLGLAGGPNTGELFF.

The V call is TRBV2, the J call TRBJ2-7. Germline V gives CDR1 SNHLY, CDR2 FYNNEI. The CDR3 is made up of 13 amino acids. The CDR3 loop reads CASSDWRSYEQYF.

This rearrangement joins TRBV10-3 to TRBJ2-7; checking the TCRdb D call of TRBD2 is not possible without DNA. Germline CDR1 ENHRY, CDR2 SYGVKD. CDR3 length equals 20 residues. CDR3 in amino acids: CAISTIRIRPGLAGENEQYF.

Here the CDR3 reads CASSPGDSRNEKLFF. The gene calls are TRBV4-1 and TRBJ1-4; TCRdb's assignment of TRBD1 cannot be checked, as there is no DNA. Germline V CDR1 and CDR2: MGHRA, YSYEKL. The CDR3 spans 15 residues.

This chain links TRBV6-5 with TRBJ1-6; the TRBD1 assignment by TCRdb is unverifiable without DNA. This CDR3 is 13 amino acids long. Germline CDR1 is MNHEY and CDR2 is SVGAGI. The CDR3 region is CASTLDQFSPLHF.

The genes are TRBV7-9 and TRBJ2-1; TCRdb gives TRBD2 as the D gene, but with no DNA this cannot be confirmed. This CDR3 is built from 15 residues. Germline V gives CDR1 SEHNR, CDR2 FQNEAQ (reference sequence). The CDR3 region is CASSGTSGPGGGQFF. The entire variable domain, with the rest obtained from reference TRBV7-9 and TRBJ2-1, is as follows: DTGVSQNPRHKITKRGQNVTFRCDPISEHNRLYWYRQTLGQGPEFLTYFQNEAQLEKSRLLSDRFSAERPKGSFSTLEIQRTEQGDSAMYLCASSGTSGPGGGQFFGPGTRLTVL.

This chain joins TRBV15 and TRBJ2-3; the D call of TRBD2 rests on TCRdb alone, since no DNA is present to check it. Germline lookup yields CDR1 LNHNV and CDR2 YYDKDF (reference sequence). The CDR3 is 18 amino acids. The CDR3: CATSRERTSGRFGDTQYF.

The rearrangement links TRBV4-1 to TRBJ2-3; TCRdb proposes TRBD2, but this gene call is untestable without DNA. Germline V gene data show CDR1 as MGHRA and CDR2 as YSYEKL. This CDR3 is built from 16 residues. The CDR3 sequence is CASSQDGRSSTDTQYF.

This chain connects TRBV29-1 to TRBJ2-3; no DNA is available, so the TRBD1 call from TCRdb remains unchecked. CDR1 and CDR2 (germline): SQVTM, ANQGSEA. There are 13 residues in the CDR3. The CDR3 protein is CSVGQQDFYTQYF.

V and J are TRBV29-1 and TRBJ1-1; as DNA is missing, the TRBD1 call by TCRdb cannot be tested. CDR1 SQVTM and CDR2 ANQGSEA come from the germline V gene. The CDR3 has 16 amino acids. CDR3 loop: CSVEGGGGGLNTEAFF.

The rearrangement uses TRBV19 and TRBJ2-1. The germline gives CDR1 LNHDA, CDR2 SQIVND (reference sequence). This CDR3 has 12 residues. CDR3 residues: CASRDFYNEQFF.

The chain links TRBV4-2 to TRBJ2-3; as DNA is missing, the TRBD2 call by TCRdb cannot be tested. This CDR3 has 16 residues. Germline CDR1 is LGHNA and CDR2 is YNFKEQ. CDR3 amino acids: CASSQQSSGRSDTQYF.

This chain joins TRBV19 and TRBJ2-2. The CDR3 is 12 residues long. Per the germline V gene, CDR1 is LNHDA and CDR2 is SQIVND (reference sequence). The CDR3 reads CASRHDTGELFF.

J is TRBJ2-2 and V is TRBV3-1; as DNA is missing, the TRBD1 call by TCRdb cannot be tested. This CDR3 comprises 13 residues. Germline loops: CDR1 LGHDT, CDR2 YNNKEL (reference sequence). This CDR3 reads CASRHRGAGELFF.

The chain links TRBV12-3 or TRBV12-4 to TRBJ1-4; absent DNA, TCRdb's TRBD1 call cannot be checked. The CDR3 runs 14 residues. The CDR3 sequence is CASSPGTENEKLFF.

CDR3 sequence: CASSARQGSGEKLFF. The V gene is TRBV5-1, the J gene TRBJ1-4; TCRdb reports TRBD1, a call that lacks DNA to check it against. Per germline, CDR1 SGHRS and CDR2 YFSETQ. CDR3 size: 15 residues.

The chain employs TRBV11-1 and TRBJ2-3. This CDR3 spans 16 amino acids. Germline assignment: CDR1 SGHAT and CDR2 FQDESV (reference sequence). CDR3 loop: CASSLAGASSTDTQYF.

The chain recombines TRBV4-2 with TRBJ2-1; no DNA is available, so the TRBD1 call from TCRdb remains unchecked. Germline assignment: CDR1 LGHNA and CDR2 YNFKEQ. The CDR3 length is 15 residues. CDR3 residues: CASRERMSSYNEQFF.

This chain uses TRBV24-1 with TRBJ2-5; TCRdb's D call of TRBD2 is untestable without DNA. The CDR3 totals 15 residues. Looked up from germline, CDR1 is KGHDR and CDR2 is SFDVKD. CDR3 sequence: CATSDLAEGQETQYF.

The chain carries TRBV7-2 and TRBJ2-7; TCRdb calls TRBD2, which cannot be checked without DNA. The CDR3 is made up of 14 amino acids. Germline CDR1 reads SGHTA; CDR2 reads FQGNSA. CDR3 residues: CASTGGGSSYEQYF.

The CDR3 sequence: CASSQSYAGRTDTQYF. The chain is built from TRBV4-1 and TRBJ2-3. CDR1 MGHRA and CDR2 YSYEKL come from the germline V gene. The CDR3 has 16 amino acids.

The chain has TRBV5-1 and TRBJ2-2; as DNA is missing, the TRBD2 call by TCRdb cannot be tested. The CDR3 covers 17 residues. CDR1 and CDR2 from the germline V gene are SGHRS and YFSETQ. This CDR3 reads CASSLGLAGGWTGELFF.

The chain links TRBV29-1 to TRBJ1-1; TCRdb returns TRBD1, unconfirmable since there is no DNA. Germline values: CDR1 SQVTM, CDR2 ANQGSEA. The CDR3 runs to 12 residues. The CDR3 spells CSGRQGGTEAFF. The full variable domain, rest sourced from reference TRBV29-1 and TRBJ1-1, is SAVISQKPSRDICQRGTSLTIQCQVDSQVTMMFWYRQQPGQSLTLIATANQGSEATYESGFVIDKFPISRPNLTFSTLTVSNMSPEDSSIYLCSGRQGGTEAFFGQGTRLTVV.

This chain uses TRBV30 with TRBJ2-1; the D call of TRBD1 rests on TCRdb alone, since no DNA is present to check it. Germline V gene sequence: CDR1 GTSNPN, CDR2 SVGIG (reference sequence). There are 15 residues in the CDR3. CDR3 sequence reads: CAWSQGVVRRNEQFF.

V is TRBV27 and J is TRBJ2-7. There are 13 residues in the CDR3. The germline CDR1 and CDR2 sequences are MNHEY and SMNVEV (reference sequence). The CDR3 protein is CASSLSRPYEQYF.